These T cell receptor beta chains were read from a single sample in a study of T cell repertoires in cytomegalovirus infection. TCRdb fed the reads into MiXCR, producing one record per CDR3 protein. The sample lists about 210,000 distinct CDR3 sequences, around 6.6% occurring once. The sequenced sample was PBMCs. Receptors were obtained from a human donor in good health (CMV status not recorded). Some clones in this sample may be carry-over from other donors' samples. The CDR3 runs from the conserved cysteine through the conserved F or W. The order of the fields is J gene, V gene, clone size, D gene, CDR3 DNA, CDR3 protein. The D gene is left open where the match is weak. Some rows mark clone size as missing; the rest say once, few, many or name a class of expanded clone.

TRBJ1-1	TRBV3-1	few	TRBD1	TGTGCCAGCAGCCAGGGACAGGGAAGGCCGGGAGCTTTCTTT	CASSQGQGRPGAFF
TRBJ2-3	TRBV19	NA	TRBD2	TGTGCCAGTAGTATACGAGCGGGGGAAAGCACAGATACGCAGTATTTT	CASSIRAGESTDTQYF
TRBJ2-5	TRBV18	many	TRBD2	TGTGCCAGCTCACCACGGACCGGGGGGTACCAAGAGACCCAGTACTTC	CASSPRTGGYQETQYF
TRBJ1-5	TRBV7-9	many	NA	TGTGCCAGCAGCCCAGGGCTAGCGAATCAGCCCCAGCATTTT	CASSPGLANQPQHF
TRBJ2-7	TRBV6-2/TRBV6-3	many	NA	TGTGCCAGCAGTTACACGGACATCTACGAGCAGTACTTC	CASSYTDIYEQYF
TRBJ2-3	TRBV29-1	few	TRBD2	TGCAGCGTTGATGCCTCGGGACTCGGCGGGGGTACGCAGTATTTT	CSVDASGLGGGTQYF
TRBJ1-3	TRBV5-6	NA	NA	TGTGCCAGCAGCTTGGGACAGTCTGCAAACACCATATATTTT	CASSLGQSANTIYF
TRBJ1-5	TRBV20-1	many	TRBD1	TGCAGTGCTAGAGATCTTTACGGGACAGCGACTCAGCCCCAGCATTTT	CSARDLYGTATQPQHF
TRBJ1-1	TRBV29-1	many	NA	TGCAGCGTTCGTTGGGAGAACACTGAAGCTTTCTTT	CSVRWENTEAFF
TRBJ1-1	TRBV28	many	NA	TGTGCCAGCAGTTCCCAATTAACATCCTGGAACACTGAAGCTTTCTTT	CASSSQLTSWNTEAFF
TRBJ1-1	TRBV6-2/TRBV6-3	many	NA	TGTGCCAGCAGTTACGATGGCAGGGTGGGCACTGAAGCTTTCTTT	CASSYDGRVGTEAFF
TRBJ1-1	TRBV14	few	NA	TGTGCCAGCAGCCACCGATCCCACGGGCACACTGAAGCTTTCTTT	CASSHRSHGHTEAFF
TRBJ2-3	TRBV12-3/TRBV12-4	many	TRBD2	TGTGCCAGCAGGCCGGGACTAGCAAGCGATACGCAGTATTTT	CASRPGLASDTQYF